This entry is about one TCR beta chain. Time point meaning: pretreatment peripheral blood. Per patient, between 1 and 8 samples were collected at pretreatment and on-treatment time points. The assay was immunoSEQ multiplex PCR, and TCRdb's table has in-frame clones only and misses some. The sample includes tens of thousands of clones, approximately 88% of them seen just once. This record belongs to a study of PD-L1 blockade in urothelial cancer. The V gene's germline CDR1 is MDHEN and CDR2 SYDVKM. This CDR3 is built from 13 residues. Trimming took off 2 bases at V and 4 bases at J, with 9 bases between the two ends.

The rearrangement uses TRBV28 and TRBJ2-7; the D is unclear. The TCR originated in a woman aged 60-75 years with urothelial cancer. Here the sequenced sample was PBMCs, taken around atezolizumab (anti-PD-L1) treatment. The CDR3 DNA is TGTGCCAGCAGTTTACTTAATCCTTACGAGCAGTACTTC. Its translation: CASSLLNPYEQYF.